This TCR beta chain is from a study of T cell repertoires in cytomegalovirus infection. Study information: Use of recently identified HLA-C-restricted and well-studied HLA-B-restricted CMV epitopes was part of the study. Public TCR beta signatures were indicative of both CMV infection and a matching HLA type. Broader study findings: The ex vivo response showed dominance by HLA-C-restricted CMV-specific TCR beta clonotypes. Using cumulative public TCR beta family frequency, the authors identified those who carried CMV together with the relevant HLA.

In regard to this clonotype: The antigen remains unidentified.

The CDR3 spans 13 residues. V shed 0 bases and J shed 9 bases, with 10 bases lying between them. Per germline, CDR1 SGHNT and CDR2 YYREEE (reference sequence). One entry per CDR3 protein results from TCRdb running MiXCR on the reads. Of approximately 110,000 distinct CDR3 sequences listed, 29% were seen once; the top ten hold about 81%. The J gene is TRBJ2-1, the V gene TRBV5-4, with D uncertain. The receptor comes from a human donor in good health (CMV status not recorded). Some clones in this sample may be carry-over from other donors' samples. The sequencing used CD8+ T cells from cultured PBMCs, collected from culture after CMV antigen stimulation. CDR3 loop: CASSLGVGIEQFF. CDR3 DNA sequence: TGTGCCAGCAGCTTGGGGGTTGGGATTGAGCAGTTCTTC.